Following are 12 T cell receptor beta chains from one sample sequenced in a study of CD8+ T cells in alopecia areata. It was cDNA, reverse transcribed from extracted RNA, that served as the sequencing template. Clones were read by immunoSEQ multiplex PCR, and TCRdb kept only the in-frame ones, dropping some. This sample has 150,000 or so clones, with nearly 55% found just once. Specified treatment: oral pan-JAK inhibitor, 5-10 mg twice daily. The specimen was CD8+ T cells sorted from blood, collected at week 4, from a patient treated with tofacitinib. These receptors originate from a human donor with alopecia areata.

The chain joins TRBV5-6 to TRBJ2-7; TRBD1 is a possible D gene (7 bases). CDR1 SGHDT and CDR2 YYEEEE come from the germline V gene. Trimming took 4 bases from V and 3 from J, leaving 17 bases between them. The CDR3 loop spans 15 amino acids. The CDR3 protein is CASSPARGTVYEQYF. CDR3 nucleotide sequence: TGTGCCAGCAGCCCGGCCCGCGGGACAGTCTACGAGCAGTACTTC. Full variable domain (remainder filled in from reference TRBV5-6 and TRBJ2-7): DAGVTQSPTHLIKTRGQQVTLRCSPKSGHDTVSWYQQALGQGPQFIFQYYEEEERQRGNFPDRFSGHQFPNYSSELNVNALLLGDSALYLCASSPARGTVYEQYFGPGTRLTVT.

This clone was recorded only once. The V and J genes are TRBV6-1 and TRBJ2-5; TRBD2 matches at 7 bases. This CDR3 comprises 15 residues. Trimming took 10 bases from V and 5 from J; bases not matched to a gene: 16. CDR1 MNHNS and CDR2 SASEGT come from the germline V gene. The CDR3 DNA reads as TGTGCCACCACCCTCGGGGTGGGGGGGACGGAGACCCAGTACTTC. This sequence encodes CATTLGVGGTETQYF.

The chain employs TRBV7-9 and TRBJ1-6; D not certain. CDR1 SEHNR and CDR2 FQNEAQ come from the germline V gene (reference sequence). The CDR3 has 13 amino acids. V lost 5 bases to trimming and J lost 9 bases, with 11 bases between them. The CDR3 is CASSPDRFSPLHF. The CDR3 DNA reads as TGTGCCAGCAGCCCCGACCGGTTTTCACCCCTCCACTTT.

The chain links TRBV7-6 to TRBJ2-7, with 10 bases aligning to TRBD2. CDR1 SGHVS and CDR2 FNYEAQ come from the germline V gene. V lost 5 bases and J lost 7; bases outside the gene matches: 11. The CDR3 has 15 amino acids. Here the CDR3 reads CASSPYSGGLLEQYF. The CDR3, as DNA: TGTGCCAGCAGCCCCTATAGCGGGGGGTTGTTAGAGCAGTACTTC.

CDR3 in DNA: TGTGCCAGCAGCTTGTGGGCAGTTGCCTCCTACACCTTC. It yields the protein CASSLWAVASYTF. J is TRBJ1-2 and V is TRBV13; D unclear. The CDR3 consists of 13 residues. The germline V gene has CDR1 PRHDT and CDR2 FYEKMQ (reference sequence). V dropped 3 bases and J dropped 10 bases, with 15 bases sitting between them.

The chain recombines TRBV13 with TRBJ2-7; tentative D call: TRBD2 (5 bases). The V gene lost 5 bases and the J gene lost 7 bases, with 15 bases spanning the gap. Germline values: CDR1 PRHDT, CDR2 FYEKMQ (reference sequence). The CDR3 extends over 13 amino acids. CDR3 bases: TGTGCCAGCAGCCGGGGTACCCTCTTTGAGCAGTACTTC. The encoded protein is CASSRGTLFEQYF.

V usage is TRBV10-3 and J usage is TRBJ2-7; TRBD2 matches 8 bases. With V trimmed by 7 bases and J by 4 bases, 3 bases remained unmatched. The length of the CDR3 is 12 residues. Germline CDR1 reads ENHRY; CDR2 reads SYGVKD. The CDR3 reads CAINSGTYEQYF. The CDR3 bases are TGTGCCATCAATAGCGGGACTTACGAGCAGTACTTC.

The chain couples TRBV29-1 to TRBJ1-2; 9 bases are shared with TRBD1. The germline CDR1 and CDR2 sequences are SQVTM and ANQGSEA. The CDR3 is 14 residues long. The ends lost 1 base at V and 0 bases at J; junction bases unmatched: 0. CDR3 amino acids: CSVEGTGANYGYTF. CDR3 coding DNA: TGCAGCGTTGAAGGGACAGGGGCTAACTATGGCTACACCTTC. The variable domain in full, with the rest retrieved from reference TRBV29-1 and TRBJ1-2, is SAVISQKPSRDICQRGTSLTIQCQVDSQVTMMFWYRQQPGQSLTLIATANQGSEATYESGFVIDKFPISRPNLTFSTLTVSNMSPEDSSIYLCSVEGTGANYGYTFGSGTRLTVV.

This clone came up a few times. The chain couples TRBV19 to TRBJ1-1, with 7 bases identical to TRBD1. CDR1 and CDR2 (germline): LNHDA, SQIVND (reference sequence). This CDR3 contains 13 residues. Trimming cost V 5 bases and J 8 bases; bases outside gene matches: 8. DNA of the CDR3: TGTGCCAGTAGTCGAAGCCCGGACAGGGAAGCTTTCTTT. Translation gives CASSRSPDREAFF. The full variable domain, completed using reference TRBV19 and TRBJ1-1, is DGGITQSPKYLFRKEGQNVTLSCEQNLNHDAMYWYRQDPGQGLRLIYYSQIVNDFQKGDIAEGYSVSREKKESFPLTVTSAQKNPTAFYLCASSRSPDREAFFGQGTRLTVV.

V is TRBV27 and J is TRBJ1-1; D remains unclear. Germline CDR1 reads MNHEY; CDR2 reads SMNVEV (reference sequence). V was cut by 6 bases and J by 0 bases, with 14 bases left in between. This CDR3 has 15 residues. Written as DNA, the CDR3 is TGTGCCAGCAGGACCCCAGGAGGTTTGAACACTGAAGCTTTCTTT. This encodes CASRTPGGLNTEAFF.

The V gene is TRBV6-5, the J gene TRBJ2-5; D is unresolved. Germline V CDR1 and CDR2: MNHEY, SVGAGI. Trimming removed 6 bases from V and 3 bases from J, with 14 bases in between. The CDR3 loop spans 14 amino acids. DNA of the CDR3: TGTGCCAGCAGCCCGATTGGTGGTAAAGAGACCCAGTACTTC. Amino acids: CASSPIGGKETQYF.

This clone has just one count. The chain couples TRBV27 to TRBJ2-1, with D hard to call. The CDR3 has 12 amino acids. The germline V gene encodes CDR1 MNHEY and CDR2 SMNVEV (reference sequence). V was clipped by 6 bases and J by 1 base, with 4 bases between them. The CDR3 spells CASRSSYNEQFF. The DNA of the CDR3 is TGTGCCAGCAGATCTTCCTACAATGAGCAGTTCTTC.